The subject of this entry is one TCR beta chain. This record belongs to a study of blood T cell repertoires in COVID-19. Study-level information: Collection of acute and convalescent COVID-19 samples took place in the United States, Italy and Spain.

Germline CDR1 reads SGHRS; CDR2 reads YFSETQ. Trimming removed 0 bases at V and 0 bases at J, with 6 bases between. CDR3 length: 15 residues. Sequencing used immunoSEQ multiplex PCR; TCRdb keeps in-frame clones, though not all of them. The sample has more than 350,000 clones; 85% to 90% are singletons. Resolution of symptoms, clearance, or two negative PCRs was present in recovered Cohort 3 donors. This TCR was sampled from a man between 18 and 35 years old who had recovered from COVID-19. The chain uses TRBV5-1 and TRBJ2-2, with D unresolved. Specimen: PBMCs or T cells enriched from blood (not recorded which). CDR3 region: CASSLGLTNTGELFF. Written as DNA, the CDR3 is TGCGCCAGCAGCTTGGGACTTACGAACACCGGGGAGCTGTTTTTT.